This T cell receptor (beta chain) was recorded in a study of blood T cell repertoires in COVID-19. The CDR3 loop spans 14 amino acids. V was trimmed by 1 base and J by 12 bases, leaving 15 bases between them. Per the germline V gene, CDR1 is SGHTA and CDR2 is FQGNSA. How the authors handled the data: Reference gene primer amplification yielded estimated nucleated cell counts. Data came from immunoSEQ multiplex PCR; TCRdb stores just in-frame clones and leaves some out. V and J calls and clone size are those listed in that table; D and trimming were worked out from the DNA. The sample lists tens of thousands of clones; 90% were seen once.

V gene TRBV7-2 combines with J gene TRBJ1-4, with D possibly being TRBD1 (6 bases). Material for sequencing was peripheral blood. This TCR was sampled from a human donor in a cohort sampled during active COVID-19. The CDR3 DNA reads TGTGCCAGCAGCTTAGGGCAGGGGATTGCGGAACTGTTTTTT. It specifies CASSLGQGIAELFF. Together with reference TRBV7-2 and TRBJ1-4, the CDR3 gives the full variable domain: GAGVSQSPSNKVTEKGKDVELRCDPISGHTALYWYRQSLGQGLEFLIYFQGNSAPDKSGLPSDRFSAERTGGSVSTLTIQRTQQEDSAVYLCASSLGQGIAELFFGSGTQLSVL.